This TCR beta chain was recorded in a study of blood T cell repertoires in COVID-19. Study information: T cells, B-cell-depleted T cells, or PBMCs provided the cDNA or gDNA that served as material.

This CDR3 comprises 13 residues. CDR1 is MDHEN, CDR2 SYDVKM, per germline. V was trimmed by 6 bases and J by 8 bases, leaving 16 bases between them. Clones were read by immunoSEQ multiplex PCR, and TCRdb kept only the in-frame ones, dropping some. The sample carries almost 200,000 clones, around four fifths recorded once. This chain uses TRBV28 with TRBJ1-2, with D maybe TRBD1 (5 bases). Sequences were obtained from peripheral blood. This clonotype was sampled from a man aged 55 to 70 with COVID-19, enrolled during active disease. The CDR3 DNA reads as TGTGCCAGCAGAACCGATTTGACAGCCGGCTACACCTTC. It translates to CASRTDLTAGYTF.